The 20 T cell receptor beta chains listed next were all sequenced from one sample in a study of cytomegalovirus exposure and HLA in healthy donors. PCR involved 60 Vbeta and 13 Jbeta primers. Produced via immunoSEQ multiplex PCR; TCRdb's table is partial and in-frame only. The table lists about 140,000 clones, about 80% of them singletons. The sample consisted of PBMCs. The source of these receptors is a young man in good health and CMV-seropositive.

The chain carries TRBV29-1 and TRBJ1-1; weak D call: TRBD1 (6 bases). This CDR3 region has 14 residues. Trimming took 5 bases from V and 10 from J, leaving 23 bases between them. CDR1 and CDR2 (germline): SQVTM, ANQGSEA. The CDR3 coding sequence is TGCAGCGTTACTCACTCCCCGGGACAAAGAGGAGCTTTCTTT. This translates into CSVTHSPGQRGAFF.

This rearrangement joins TRBV2 to TRBJ2-3; 13 nucleotides match TRBD2. The length of the CDR3 is 15 residues. Per germline, CDR1 SNHLY and CDR2 FYNNEI. The ends lost 7 bases at V and 6 bases at J; junction bases unmatched: 7. The CDR3 is CASTLQGLAGDTQYF. CDR3 nucleotides: TGTGCCAGCACTTTACAGGGACTAGCGGGGGATACGCAGTATTTT. Full variable domain (missing parts from reference TRBV2 and TRBJ2-3): EPEVTQTPSHQVTQMGQEVILRCVPISNHLYFYWYRQILGQKVEFLVSFYNNEISEKSEIFDDQFSVERPDGSNFTLKIRSTKLEDSAMYFCASTLQGLAGDTQYFGPGTRLTVL.

The chain uses TRBV10-2 and TRBJ1-4; D perhaps matches TRBD1 (6 bases). Trimming stripped 6 bases from V and 8 bases from J, with 16 bases between. CDR3 length: 14 residues. Germline V CDR1 and CDR2: WSHSY, SAAADI. CDR3: CASSDSGVREKLFF. The CDR3 nucleotides are TGCGCCAGCAGCGACTCAGGGGTTCGAGAAAAACTGTTTTTT.

The genes are TRBV18 and TRBJ2-7; D gene unclear. Per the germline V gene, CDR1 is KGHSH and CDR2 is LQKENI. CDR3 length equals 14 residues. The germline V and J ends were trimmed by 0 bases and 1 base, with 7 bases remaining between them. The CDR3 region is CASSPPTASYEQYF. DNA for the CDR3: TGTGCCAGCTCACCACCAACAGCTTCCTACGAGCAGTACTTC. The full variable domain, rest sourced from reference TRBV18 and TRBJ2-7, is NAGVMQNPRHLVRRRGQEARLRCSPMKGHSHVYWYRQLPEEGLKFMVYLQKENIIDESGMPKERFSAEFPKEGPSILRIQQVVRGDSAAYFCASSPPTASYEQYFGPGTRLTVT.

This chain links TRBV10-3 with TRBJ2-2; the D is unclear. The CDR3 has 12 residues. Germline loops: CDR1 ENHRY, CDR2 SYGVKD. V was shortened by 3 bases and J by 7 bases, with 6 bases between the two germline ends. The CDR3 DNA sequence: TGTGCCATCAGTGATAATGTCGGGGAGCTGTTTTTT. Translating gives CAISDNVGELFF.

This clone has just one count. The gene calls are TRBV9 and TRBJ1-3; TRBD1 matches 12 bases. The V segment lost 4 bases and the J segment 4 bases; nucleotides outside the gene matches: 9. Germline values: CDR1 SGDLS, CDR2 YYNGEE. The CDR3 loop spans 17 amino acids. This CDR3 reads CASSPPGTGGTGNTIYF. As DNA, the CDR3 is TGTGCCAGCAGCCCCCCTGGGACAGGGGGCACAGGAAACACCATATATTTT.

As regards this clone: The sample carries other DNA sequences with the same CDR3. This chain uses TRBV18 with TRBJ1-1; perhaps TRBD1 as D (5 bases). Germline lookup yields CDR1 KGHSH and CDR2 LQKENI. V lost 6 bases and J lost 2, with 10 bases in between. This CDR3 has 13 residues. The CDR3 loop reads CASSGGQNTEAFF. The CDR3 DNA is TGTGCCAGCTCGGGCGGACAAAACACTGAAGCTTTCTTT.

The rearrangement joins TRBV5-4 to TRBJ2-7; 8 bases fit TRBD1. Trimming removed 0 bases from V and 2 bases from J; junction bases left unmatched: 13. CDR1 is SGHNT and CDR2 is YYREEE in the germline V gene (reference sequence). The length of the CDR3 is 18 residues. The CDR3 protein is CASSLAYSLGQGPYEQYF. CDR3 coding DNA: TGTGCCAGCAGCTTGGCCTATTCCCTCGGACAGGGCCCCTACGAGCAGTACTTC.

V is TRBV19 and J is TRBJ1-4; D may be TRBD1 (5 bases). Germline V gives CDR1 LNHDA, CDR2 SQIVND (reference sequence). With 7 bases removed from V and 0 bases from J, the gap between germline ends came to 15 bases. The length of the CDR3 is 16 residues. The CDR3 reads CASTERGDATNEKLFF. As DNA, the CDR3 is TGTGCCAGTACCGAAAGGGGCGATGCAACTAATGAAAAACTGTTTTTT.

In this sample, this clone turned up once. J is TRBJ2-5 and V is TRBV2, with 9 bases aligning to TRBD2. The CDR3 sequence is 17 residues long. CDR1 is SNHLY, CDR2 FYNNEI, per germline. The J segment lost 1 base and the V segment lost 8 bases, leaving 14 bases of the junction unmatched. Written as DNA, the CDR3 is TGTGCCAGCCGGTGGGGACTAGCTCAGAGGAGCCAAGAGACCCAGTACTTC. Protein product: CASRWGLAQRSQETQYF.

The rearrangement links TRBV7-9 to TRBJ1-2; D unclear. This CDR3 is built from 14 residues. Germline V gene lookup returns CDR1 SEHNR and CDR2 FQNEAQ (reference sequence). V shed 5 bases and J shed 0 bases, with 10 bases lying between them. CDR3 sequence (DNA): TGTGCCAGCAGCCACCGGAGTACTAACTATGGCTACACCTTC. The encoded protein is CASSHRSTNYGYTF.

This rearrangement joins TRBV6-5 to TRBJ2-5, with D perhaps matching TRBD1 (6 bases). V gave up 5 bases and J gave up 2 bases, with 15 bases separating them. CDR1 and CDR2 from the germline V gene are MNHEY and SVGAGI. There are 15 residues in the CDR3. CDR3 DNA sequence: TGTGCCAGCAGTGCCCCCTCAAGGGGGCAAGAGACCCAGTACTTC. This codes for CASSAPSRGQETQYF.

The chain uses TRBV13 and TRBJ1-1; 7 nucleotides match TRBD1. Germline lookup yields CDR1 PRHDT and CDR2 FYEKMQ (reference sequence). Unmatched junction bases numbered 3, after V lost 5 bases and J lost 6 bases. CDR3 length equals 12 residues. CDR3 in amino acids: CASSRGTAEAFF. The CDR3 coding sequence is TGTGCCAGCAGCCGAGGGACAGCTGAAGCTTTCTTT. The full variable domain, rest sourced from reference TRBV13 and TRBJ1-1, is AAGVIQSPRHLIKEKRETATLKCYPIPRHDTVYWYQQGPGQDPQFLISFYEKMQSDKGSIPDRFSAQQFSDYHSELNMSSLELGDSALYFCASSRGTAEAFFGQGTRLTVV.

This chain uses TRBV7-9 with TRBJ2-5; D may be TRBD2 (7 bases). The length of the CDR3 is 14 residues. Germline CDR1 and CDR2: SEHNR and FQNEAQ (reference sequence). V lost 0 bases and J 8 bases, leaving 13 bases between the germline ends. CDR3 nucleotides: TGTGCCAGCAGCTTAGCGCGGGGGCTAGAAACCCAGTACTTC. This codes for CASSLARGLETQYF.

The rearrangement joins TRBV5-8 to TRBJ2-1; TRBD2 aligns across 12 bases. The germline V gene encodes CDR1 SGHTS and CDR2 YDEGEE. The CDR3 covers 17 residues. V lost 0 bases, J lost 7 bases, and 8 bases stayed unmatched. The CDR3 protein is CASSLAFLAGGMNEQFF. CDR3 sequence (DNA): TGTGCCAGCAGCTTGGCCTTTCTAGCGGGGGGGATGAATGAGCAGTTCTTC.

The J gene is TRBJ2-2, the V gene TRBV7-2, with TRBD2 as a possible D gene (6 bases). The CDR3 is made up of 15 amino acids. Germline lookup yields CDR1 SGHTA and CDR2 FQGNSA. With 6 bases removed from V and 2 bases from J, the gap between germline ends came to 13 bases. The CDR3 DNA sequence: TGTGCCAGCAGTATCTCCGGGACTAACACCGGGGAGCTGTTTTTT. This gives the protein CASSISGTNTGELFF.

The gene calls are TRBV10-3 and TRBJ1-2; 8 bases align to TRBD1. The CDR3 extends over 13 amino acids. V was clipped by 4 bases and J by 5 bases; unmatched bases: 3. CDR1 and CDR2 (germline): ENHRY, SYGVKD. CDR3 bases: TGTGCCATCAGTGCGACAGGGGAATATGGCTACACCTTC. Encoded protein: CAISATGEYGYTF.

The CDR3 coding sequence is TGTGCCAGATCCGGTTTGACGGAGAACTATGGCTACACCTTC. Its translation is CARSGLTENYGYTF. J is TRBJ1-2 and V is TRBV2; D gene unclear. This CDR3 is built from 14 residues. Trimming left V 9 bases short and J 2 bases short, with 16 bases between. From germline, CDR1 is SNHLY and CDR2 FYNNEI.

This clone showed up just once. The chain is built from TRBV7-9 and TRBJ2-5; D may be TRBD1 (6 bases). The assigned J gene may be wrong: the sequence end matches TRBJ2-7 better. This CDR3 comprises 14 residues. Germline loops: CDR1 SEHNR, CDR2 FQNEAQ (reference sequence). CDR3 DNA sequence: TGTGCCAGCAGCTTAGTGGGCAGGGGTGGCGAGCAGTACTTC. Its translation: CASSLVGRGGEQYF.

V usage is TRBV9 and J usage is TRBJ2-1; 13 bases line up with TRBD2. CDR1 SGDLS and CDR2 YYNGEE come from the germline V gene. V gave up 2 bases and J gave up 9 bases; unmatched junction bases: 8. The CDR3 spans 16 residues. CDR3 region: CASSVQLAGGPSEQFF. Here the CDR3 DNA reads TGTGCCAGCAGCGTCCAACTAGCGGGAGGGCCTAGTGAGCAGTTCTTC. Variable domain in full (rest from reference TRBV9 and TRBJ2-1): DSGVTQTPKHLITATGQRVTLRCSPRSGDLSVYWYQQSLDQGLQFLIQYYNGEERAKGNILERFSAQQFPDLHSELNLSSLELGDSALYFCASSVQLAGGPSEQFFGPGTRLTVL.